This TCR beta chain was recovered during a study of blood T cell repertoires in COVID-19. Study information: Researchers got acute and convalescent COVID-19 samples from the United States, Italy and Spain.

Sequenced by immunoSEQ multiplex PCR; TCRdb stores in-frame clones only, minus some. The top ten clones hold about 2.2% of a sample with about 280,000 clones, about 90% of them seen once. The CDR3 runs to 15 residues. This TCR derives from a woman in her 30s who had recovered from COVID-19. The chain recombines TRBV21-1 with TRBJ2-1; the table's D gene call, TRBD1, was not cross checked with the DNA. TRBV21-1 is a pseudogene segment. Sequencing used peripheral blood. CDR3 protein: CASRLQGVAYNEQFF. CDR3 coding DNA: TGTGCCAGCAGGTTACAGGGGGTAGCTTACAATGAGCAGTTCTTC.